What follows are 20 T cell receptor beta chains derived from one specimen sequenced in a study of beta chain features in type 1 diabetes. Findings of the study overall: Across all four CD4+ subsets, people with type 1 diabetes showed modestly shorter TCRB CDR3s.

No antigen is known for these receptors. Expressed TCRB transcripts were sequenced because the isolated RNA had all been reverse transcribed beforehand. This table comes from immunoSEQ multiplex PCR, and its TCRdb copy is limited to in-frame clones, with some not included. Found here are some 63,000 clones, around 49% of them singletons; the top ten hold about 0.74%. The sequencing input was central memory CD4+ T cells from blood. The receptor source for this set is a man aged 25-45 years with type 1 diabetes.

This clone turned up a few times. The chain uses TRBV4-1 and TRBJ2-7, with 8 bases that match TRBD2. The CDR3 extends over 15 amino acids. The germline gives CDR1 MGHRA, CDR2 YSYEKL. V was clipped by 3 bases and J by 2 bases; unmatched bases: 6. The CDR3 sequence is CASSHPISGTYEQYF. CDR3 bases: TGCGCCAGCAGCCACCCGATTAGCGGGACCTACGAGCAGTACTTC.

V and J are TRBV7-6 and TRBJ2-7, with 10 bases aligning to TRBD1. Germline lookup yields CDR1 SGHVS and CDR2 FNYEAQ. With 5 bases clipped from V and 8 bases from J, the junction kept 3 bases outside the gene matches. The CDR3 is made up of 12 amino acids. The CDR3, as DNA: TGTGCCAGCAGCACGGGACAGGGGAAGCAGTACTTC. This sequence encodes CASSTGQGKQYF.

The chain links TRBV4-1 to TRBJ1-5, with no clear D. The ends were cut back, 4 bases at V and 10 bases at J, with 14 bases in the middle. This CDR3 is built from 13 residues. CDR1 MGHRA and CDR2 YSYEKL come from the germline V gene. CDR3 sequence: CASSPGEDLPQHF. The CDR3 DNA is TGCGCCAGCAGCCCCGGAGAGGATCTCCCCCAGCATTTT.

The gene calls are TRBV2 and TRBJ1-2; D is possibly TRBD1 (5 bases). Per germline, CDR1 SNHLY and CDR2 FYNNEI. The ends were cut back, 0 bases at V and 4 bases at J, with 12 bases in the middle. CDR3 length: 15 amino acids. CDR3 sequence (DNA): TGTGCCAGCAGTGAAGCGGGCAGGGTTAGCTATGGCTACACCTTC. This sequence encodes CASSEAGRVSYGYTF.

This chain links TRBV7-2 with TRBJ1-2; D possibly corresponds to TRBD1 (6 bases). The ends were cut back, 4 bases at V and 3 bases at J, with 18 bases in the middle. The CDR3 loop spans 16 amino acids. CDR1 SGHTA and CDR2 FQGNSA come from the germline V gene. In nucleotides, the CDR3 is TGTGCCAGCAGCTCAACACAGGGTCCGTGGGACTATGGCTACACCTTC. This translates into CASSSTQGPWDYGYTF. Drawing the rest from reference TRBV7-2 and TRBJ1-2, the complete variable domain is GAGVSQSPSNKVTEKGKDVELRCDPISGHTALYWYRQSLGQGLEFLIYFQGNSAPDKSGLPSDRFSAERTGGSVSTLTIQRTQQEDSAVYLCASSSTQGPWDYGYTFGSGTRLTVV.

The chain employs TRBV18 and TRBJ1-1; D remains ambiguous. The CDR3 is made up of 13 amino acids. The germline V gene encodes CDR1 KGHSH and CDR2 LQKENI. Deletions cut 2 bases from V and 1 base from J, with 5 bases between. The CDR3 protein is CASSPEKNTEAFF. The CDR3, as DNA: TGTGCCAGCTCACCAGAGAAGAACACTGAAGCTTTCTTT.

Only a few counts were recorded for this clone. Written as DNA, the CDR3 is TGTGCCAGCAGCCGGTCCTTCTCCACAGATACGCAGTATTTT. It yields the protein CASSRSFSTDTQYF. V gene TRBV6-5 combines with J gene TRBJ2-3, with D hard to call. V shed 6 bases and J shed 2 bases, with 12 bases lying between them. The CDR3 is 14 residues long. Per germline, CDR1 MNHEY and CDR2 SVGAGI.

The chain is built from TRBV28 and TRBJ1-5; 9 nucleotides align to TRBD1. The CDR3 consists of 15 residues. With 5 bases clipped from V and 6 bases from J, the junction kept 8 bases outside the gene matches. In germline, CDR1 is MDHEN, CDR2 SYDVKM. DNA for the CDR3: TGTGCCAGCAGTCCGGGACAGGGATTAGTTCAGCCCCAGCATTTT. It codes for CASSPGQGLVQPQHF.

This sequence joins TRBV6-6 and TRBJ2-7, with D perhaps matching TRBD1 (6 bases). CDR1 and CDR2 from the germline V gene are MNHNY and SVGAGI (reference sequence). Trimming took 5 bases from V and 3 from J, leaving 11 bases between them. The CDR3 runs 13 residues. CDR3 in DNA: TGTGCCAGCAGTGAGGGACACCTCTACGAGCAGTACTTC. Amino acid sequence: CASSEGHLYEQYF.

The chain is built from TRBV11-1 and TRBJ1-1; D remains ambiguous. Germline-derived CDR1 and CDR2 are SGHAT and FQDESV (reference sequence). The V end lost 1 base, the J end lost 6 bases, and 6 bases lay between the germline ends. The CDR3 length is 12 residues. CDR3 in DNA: TGTGCCAGCAGCTTAGATCTGTCTGAAGCTTTCTTT. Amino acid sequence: CASSLDLSEAFF.

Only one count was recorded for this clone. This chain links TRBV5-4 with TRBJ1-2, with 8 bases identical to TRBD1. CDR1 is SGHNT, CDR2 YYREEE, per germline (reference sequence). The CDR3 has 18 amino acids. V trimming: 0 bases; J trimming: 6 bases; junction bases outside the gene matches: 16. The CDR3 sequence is CASSLASSGQALPHGYTF. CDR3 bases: TGTGCCAGCAGCTTGGCCTCTTCGGGACAGGCCCTCCCTCATGGCTACACCTTC.

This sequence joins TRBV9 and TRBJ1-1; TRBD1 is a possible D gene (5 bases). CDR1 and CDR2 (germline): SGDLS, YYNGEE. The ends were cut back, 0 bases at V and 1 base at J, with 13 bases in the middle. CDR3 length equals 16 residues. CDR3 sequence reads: CASSVEVLGPNTEAFF. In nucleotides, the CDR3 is TGTGCCAGCAGCGTAGAAGTTCTGGGGCCGAACACTGAAGCTTTCTTT.

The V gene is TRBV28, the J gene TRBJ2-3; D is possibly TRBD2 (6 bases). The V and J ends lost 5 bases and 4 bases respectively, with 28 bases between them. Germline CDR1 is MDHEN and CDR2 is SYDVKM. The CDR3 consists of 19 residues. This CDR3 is CASSLSQYLRGPRPDTQYF. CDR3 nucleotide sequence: TGTGCCAGCAGTCTTTCACAGTATCTGCGGGGACCGAGACCAGATACGCAGTATTTT.

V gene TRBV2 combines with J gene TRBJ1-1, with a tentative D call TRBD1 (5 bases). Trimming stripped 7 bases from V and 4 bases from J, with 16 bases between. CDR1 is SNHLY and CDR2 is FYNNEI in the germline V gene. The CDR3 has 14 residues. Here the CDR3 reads CASIATAGITEAFF. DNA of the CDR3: TGTGCCAGCATCGCGACAGCTGGTATCACTGAAGCTTTCTTT.

CDR3 amino acids: CASLQTGGDEAFF. Here the CDR3 DNA reads TGTGCCAGCTTGCAGACAGGGGGCGATGAAGCTTTCTTT. The V call is TRBV18, the J call TRBJ1-1; 10 nucleotides agree with TRBD1. Germline-derived CDR1 and CDR2 are KGHSH and LQKENI. J was trimmed by 7 bases and V by 7 bases; bases with no gene match: 6. The CDR3 is 13 amino acids.

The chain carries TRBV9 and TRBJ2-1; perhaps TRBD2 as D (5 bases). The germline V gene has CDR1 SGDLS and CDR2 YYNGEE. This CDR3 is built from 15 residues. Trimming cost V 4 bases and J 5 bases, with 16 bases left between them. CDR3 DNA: TGTGCCAGCAGCCCGCGTCTCACTAGGAACAATGAGCAGTTCTTC. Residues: CASSPRLTRNNEQFF.

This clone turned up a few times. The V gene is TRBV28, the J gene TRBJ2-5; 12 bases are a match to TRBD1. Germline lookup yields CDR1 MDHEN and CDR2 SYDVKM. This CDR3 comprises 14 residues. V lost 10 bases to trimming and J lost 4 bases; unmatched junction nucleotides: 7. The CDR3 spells CATGQGAPGETQYF. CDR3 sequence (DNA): TGTGCCACGGGACAGGGGGCGCCGGGAGAGACCCAGTACTTC.

The DNA of the CDR3 is TGCGCCAGCAGCCAGGACCCGGGGGGCGGCTCTGGGGCCAACGTCCTGACTTTC. Translated: CASSQDPGGGSGANVLTF. The V gene is TRBV5-1, the J gene TRBJ2-6; D is possibly TRBD2 (7 bases). Trimming left V 4 bases short and J 0 bases short, with 17 bases between. Germline V gene lookup returns CDR1 SGHRS and CDR2 YFSETQ. The CDR3 consists of 18 residues.

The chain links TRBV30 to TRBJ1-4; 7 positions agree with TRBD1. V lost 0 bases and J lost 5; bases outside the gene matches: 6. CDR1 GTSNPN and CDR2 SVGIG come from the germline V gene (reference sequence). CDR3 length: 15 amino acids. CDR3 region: CAWSVGDSQNEKLFF. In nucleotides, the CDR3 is TGTGCCTGGAGTGTGGGGGACAGCCAAAATGAAAAACTGTTTTTT. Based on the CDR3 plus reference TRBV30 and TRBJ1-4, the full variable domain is SQTIHQWPATLVQPVGSPLSLECTVEGTSNPNLYWYRQAAGRGLQLLFYSVGIGQISSEVPQNLSASRPQDRQFILSSKKLLLSDSGFYLCAWSVGDSQNEKLFFGSGTQLSVL.

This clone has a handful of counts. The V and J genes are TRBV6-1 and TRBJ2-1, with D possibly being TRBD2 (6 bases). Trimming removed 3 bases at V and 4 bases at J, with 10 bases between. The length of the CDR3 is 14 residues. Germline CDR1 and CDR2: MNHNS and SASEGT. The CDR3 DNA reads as TGTGCCAGCAGTGATCTGGGGGGATACAATGAGCAGTTCTTC. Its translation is CASSDLGGYNEQFF.